The entry below describes one TCR beta chain. Its antigen remains unidentified. This CDR3 region has 13 residues. A universal primer site was created by template switching, with the cDNA bearing unique molecular identifiers. TCRdb re-called the 5' RACE reads with MiXCR, one entry per CDR3 protein. Here the sample spans some 330,000 distinct CDR3 sequences, around 9.7% being singletons. This entry belongs to a study of identical twins. Points from the study as a whole: Conclusions were based on cross-sectional statistical analysis, without following the same donors.

The V call is TRBV12-3 or TRBV12-4, the J call TRBJ1-6; 7 bases map to TRBD1. Specimen: naive T cells sorted from blood. The receptor was derived from a woman aged 50 to 65 in good health. CDR3 coding DNA: TGTGCGACCCTGGGACAGATAAATTCACCCCTCCACTTT. It codes for CATLGQINSPLHF.